What follows are 4 T cell receptor beta chains derived from one specimen sequenced in a study of blood T cell repertoires in COVID-19. This table comes from immunoSEQ multiplex PCR, and its TCRdb copy is limited to in-frame clones, with some not included. Of 200,000 or so clones in the sample, approximately 90% were seen once. Sequencing input: PBMCs or T cells enriched from blood (not recorded which). These receptors all come from a young man who had recovered from COVID-19.

This chain uses TRBV28 with TRBJ2-7; D uncertain. Germline lookup yields CDR1 MDHEN and CDR2 SYDVKM. V shed 6 bases and J shed 0 bases, with 12 bases lying between them. The CDR3 contains 14 residues. CDR3 coding DNA: TGTGCCAGCAGGCCACCCATGGCCTCCTACGAGCAGTACTTC. Encoded protein: CASRPPMASYEQYF.

This clone was counted once. J is TRBJ2-7 and V is TRBV27, with TRBD1 matching over 10 bases. The CDR3 totals 13 residues. Trimming removed 8 bases from V and 1 base from J; junction bases left unmatched: 2. CDR1 is MNHEY and CDR2 is SMNVEV in the germline V gene (reference sequence). The CDR3 protein is CASRDRGSYEQYF. The CDR3 nucleotides read TGTGCCAGCCGGGACAGGGGTTCCTACGAGCAGTACTTC.

The CDR3 loop is CSVISGGALRATDTQYF. CDR3 sequence (DNA): TGCAGCGTCATTAGCGGGGGGGCCCTTCGGGCCACAGATACGCAGTATTTT. The rearrangement links TRBV29-1 to TRBJ2-3; 11 bases agree with TRBD2. Germline loops: CDR1 SQVTM, CDR2 ANQGSEA. The CDR3 extends over 17 amino acids. With 6 bases clipped from V and 2 bases from J, the junction kept 13 bases outside the gene matches.

V usage is TRBV10-1 and J usage is TRBJ2-7; TRBD2 aligns across 8 bases. Germline CDR1 is WNHNN and CDR2 is SYGVQD (reference sequence). Trimming took 8 bases from V and 4 from J; bases not matched to a gene: 13. The CDR3 runs to 15 residues. The CDR3 DNA reads TGCGCCAGCGGGGAGAGCGATAGCGGGGATTACGAGCAGTACTTC. It codes for CASGESDSGDYEQYF.